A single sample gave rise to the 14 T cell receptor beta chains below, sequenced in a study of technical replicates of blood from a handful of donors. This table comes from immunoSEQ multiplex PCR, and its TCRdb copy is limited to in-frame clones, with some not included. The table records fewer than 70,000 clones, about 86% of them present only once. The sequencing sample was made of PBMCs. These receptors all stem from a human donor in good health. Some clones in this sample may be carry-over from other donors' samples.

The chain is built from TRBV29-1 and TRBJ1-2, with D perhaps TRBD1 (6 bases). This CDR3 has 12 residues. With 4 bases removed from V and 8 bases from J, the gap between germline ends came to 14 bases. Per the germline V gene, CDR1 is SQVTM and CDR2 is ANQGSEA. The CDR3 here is CSVAGGEIGYTF. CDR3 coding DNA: TGCAGCGTTGCTGGGGGCGAAATCGGCTACACCTTC.

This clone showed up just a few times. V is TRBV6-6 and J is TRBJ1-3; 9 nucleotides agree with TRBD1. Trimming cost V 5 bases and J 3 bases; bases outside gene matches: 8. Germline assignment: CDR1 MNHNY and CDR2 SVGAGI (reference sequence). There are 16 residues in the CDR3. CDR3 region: CASSVTGTGSGNTIYF. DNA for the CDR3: TGTGCCAGCAGTGTAACCGGGACAGGGAGTGGAAACACCATATATTTT.

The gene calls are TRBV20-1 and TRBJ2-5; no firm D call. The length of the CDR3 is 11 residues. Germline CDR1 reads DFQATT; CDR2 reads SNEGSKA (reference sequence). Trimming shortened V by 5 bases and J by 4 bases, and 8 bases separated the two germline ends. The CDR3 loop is CSARSGETQYF. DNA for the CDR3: TGCAGTGCTCGATCGGGAGAGACCCAGTACTTC.

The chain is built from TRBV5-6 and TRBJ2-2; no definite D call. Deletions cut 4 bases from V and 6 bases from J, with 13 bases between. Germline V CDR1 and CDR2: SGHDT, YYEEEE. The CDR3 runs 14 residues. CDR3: CASSPHEVAGELFF. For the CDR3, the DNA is TGTGCCAGCAGCCCGCATGAGGTAGCCGGGGAGCTGTTTTTT.

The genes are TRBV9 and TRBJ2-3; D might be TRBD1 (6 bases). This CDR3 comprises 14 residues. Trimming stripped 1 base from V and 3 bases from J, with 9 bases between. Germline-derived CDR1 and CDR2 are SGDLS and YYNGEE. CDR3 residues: CASSVTGFTDTQYF. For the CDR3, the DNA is TGTGCCAGCAGCGTAACAGGGTTTACAGATACGCAGTATTTT.

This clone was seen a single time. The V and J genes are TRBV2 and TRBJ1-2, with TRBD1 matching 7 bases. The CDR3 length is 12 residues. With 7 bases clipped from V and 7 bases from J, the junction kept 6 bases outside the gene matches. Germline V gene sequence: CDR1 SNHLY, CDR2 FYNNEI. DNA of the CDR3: TGTGCCAGCACAGTAGGGACAGCTGGCTACACCTTC. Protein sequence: CASTVGTAGYTF.

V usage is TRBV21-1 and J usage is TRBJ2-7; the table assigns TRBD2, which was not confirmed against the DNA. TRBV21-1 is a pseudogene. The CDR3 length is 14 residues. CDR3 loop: CASSKVSETYEQYF. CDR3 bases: TGTGCCAGCAGCAAAGTAAGCGAGACCTACGAGCAGTACTTC.

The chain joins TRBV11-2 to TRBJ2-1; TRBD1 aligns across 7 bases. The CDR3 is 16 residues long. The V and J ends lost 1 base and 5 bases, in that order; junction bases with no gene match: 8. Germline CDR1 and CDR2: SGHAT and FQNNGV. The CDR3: CASSLGGWDSNNEQFF. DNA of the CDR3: TGTGCCAGCAGCTTAGGGGGGTGGGACAGCAACAATGAGCAGTTCTTC.

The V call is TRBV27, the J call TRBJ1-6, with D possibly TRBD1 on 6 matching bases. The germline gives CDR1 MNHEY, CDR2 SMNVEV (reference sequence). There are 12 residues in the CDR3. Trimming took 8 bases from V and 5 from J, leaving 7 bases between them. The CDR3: CASRDNNSPLHF. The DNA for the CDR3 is TGTGCCAGCCGGGACAATAATTCACCCCTCCACTTT.

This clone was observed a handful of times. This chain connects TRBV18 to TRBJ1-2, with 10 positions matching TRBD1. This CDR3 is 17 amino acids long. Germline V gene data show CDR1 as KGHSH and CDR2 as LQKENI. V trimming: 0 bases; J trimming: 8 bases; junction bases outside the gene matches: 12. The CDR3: CASSPPISTGGGIGYTF. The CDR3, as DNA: TGTGCCAGCTCACCACCTATATCGACAGGGGGCGGAATCGGCTACACCTTC.

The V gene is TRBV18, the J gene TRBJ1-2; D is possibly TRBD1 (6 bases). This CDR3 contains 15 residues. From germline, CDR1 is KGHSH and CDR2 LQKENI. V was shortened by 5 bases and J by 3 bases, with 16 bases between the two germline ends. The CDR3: CASSENRARDYGYTF. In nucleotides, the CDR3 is TGTGCCAGCTCAGAGAACAGGGCTCGGGACTATGGCTACACCTTC.

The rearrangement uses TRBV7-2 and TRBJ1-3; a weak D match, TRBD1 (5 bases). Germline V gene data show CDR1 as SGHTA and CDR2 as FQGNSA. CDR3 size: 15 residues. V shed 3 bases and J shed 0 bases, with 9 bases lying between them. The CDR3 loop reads CASSLTVNSGNTIYF. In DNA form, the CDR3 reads TGTGCCAGCAGCTTGACAGTCAACTCTGGAAACACCATATATTTT.

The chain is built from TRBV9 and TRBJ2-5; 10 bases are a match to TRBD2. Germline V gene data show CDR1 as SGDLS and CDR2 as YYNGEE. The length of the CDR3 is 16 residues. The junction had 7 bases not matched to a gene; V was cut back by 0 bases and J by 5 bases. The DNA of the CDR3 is TGTGCCAGCAGCGTAGGCTTAGCGGGAGGTGGTGAGACCCAGTACTTC. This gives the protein CASSVGLAGGGETQYF. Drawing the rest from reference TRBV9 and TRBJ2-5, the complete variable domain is DSGVTQTPKHLITATGQRVTLRCSPRSGDLSVYWYQQSLDQGLQFLIQYYNGEERAKGNILERFSAQQFPDLHSELNLSSLELGDSALYFCASSVGLAGGGETQYFGPGTRLLVL.

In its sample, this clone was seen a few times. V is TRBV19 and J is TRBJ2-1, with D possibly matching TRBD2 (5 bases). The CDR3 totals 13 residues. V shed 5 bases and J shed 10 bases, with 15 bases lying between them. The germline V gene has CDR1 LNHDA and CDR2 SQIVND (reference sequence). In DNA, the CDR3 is TGTGCCAGTAGTCCCTTACCTAGCCCAGAGCAGTTCTTC. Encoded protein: CASSPLPSPEQFF.